This TCR beta chain was found in a study of cytomegalovirus exposure and HLA in healthy donors. Broader study findings: Specificity of three CMV-associated chains for CMV antigens was verified in vitro. Many donors shared some public TCRs, even though most TCR sequences were rare.

Using immunoSEQ multiplex PCR, the repertoire was profiled, and TCRdb retains in-frame clones only, with some absent. Among more than 85,000 clones, 88% were seen once, and the ten largest hold 1.4%. With respect to this clone: Its antigen remains unknown.

The source is a woman aged 25-40 years in good health and CMV-seropositive. The sample taken for sequencing was PBMCs.

CDR3: CASSSGLAGLDEQFF. The CDR3 coding sequence is TGTGCCAGCAGCTCAGGACTAGCGGGGCTGGATGAGCAGTTCTTC. V and J are TRBV7-2 and TRBJ2-1; 12 nucleotides line up with TRBD2. This CDR3 is built from 15 residues. Trimming removed 4 bases from V and 8 bases from J; junction bases left unmatched: 6. Looked up from germline, CDR1 is SGHTA and CDR2 is FQGNSA. Full variable domain (remainder filled in from reference TRBV7-2 and TRBJ2-1): GAGVSQSPSNKVTEKGKDVELRCDPISGHTALYWYRQSLGQGLEFLIYFQGNSAPDKSGLPSDRFSAERTGGSVSTLTIQRTQQEDSAVYLCASSSGLAGLDEQFFGPGTRLTVL.